The rows below give T cell receptor beta chains drawn from one sample of a study of shared clonotypes between healthy human individuals. The data were produced by immunoSEQ multiplex PCR, yet TCRdb's version contains in-frame clones alone and is incomplete. The sample records fewer than 2.5 million clones, roughly 93% being singletons. The sequencing sample was made of naive CD4+ T cells from PBMCs. These receptors were taken from a man between 18 and 35 years old in good health. Some clones in this sample may be carry-over from other donors' samples. Both conserved end residues are part of each CDR3. Each record gives: J gene, D gene, clone size, V gene, CDR3 protein, CDR3 DNA. The D gene is left open where the match is weak. Clone sizes are given selectively: once, few, many, or a class where the clone is expanded.

TRBJ1-3 | NA | NA | TRBV18 | CASSRDPSGNTIYF | TGTGCCAGCTCAAGGGATCCCTCTGGAAACACCATATATTTT
TRBJ2-1 | NA | NA | TRBV2 | CASKEGQQFF | TGTGCCAGCAAGGAAGGTCAGCAGTTCTTC
TRBJ2-1 | NA | NA | TRBV5-6 | CASSFGVSSSYNEQFF | TGTGCCAGCAGCTTCGGGGTTTCAAGCTCCTACAATGAGCAGTTCTTC
TRBJ2-7 | TRBD1 | NA | TRBV7-6 | CASSRLQGFRDSYEQYF | TGTGCCAGCAGCCGATTACAGGGGTTTAGGGACTCCTACGAGCAGTACTTC
TRBJ1-2 | NA | NA | TRBV14 | CASSQENRRYGYTF | TGTGCCAGCAGCCAAGAAAACCGTCGCTATGGCTACACCTTC
TRBJ1-2 | NA | NA | TRBV5-1 | CASSPTENYGYTF | TGCGCCAGCAGCCCAACAGAGAACTATGGCTACACCTTC
TRBJ2-1 | NA | NA | TRBV27 | CASQPLAQSYNEQFF | TGTGCCAGCCAACCGCTAGCGCAATCCTACAATGAGCAGTTCTTC
TRBJ1-4 | NA | once | TRBV5-1 | CASHRSTNEKLFF | TGCGCCAGCCACAGATCAACTAATGAAAAACTGTTTTTT
TRBJ1-2 | NA | few | TRBV5-1 | CASSLPGMDGYTF | TGCGCCAGCAGCTTGCCAGGGATGGATGGCTACACCTTC
TRBJ1-6 | NA | NA | TRBV1 | CTSSQDRRDNSPLHF | TGCACCAGCAGCCAAGACAGGAGAGATAATTCACCCCTCCACTTT
TRBJ1-5 | NA | NA | TRBV5-1 | CASSWGTGNQPQHF | TGCGCCAGCAGCTGGGGGACGGGCAATCAGCCCCAGCATTTT
TRBJ2-7 | TRBD2 | few | TRBV5-1 | CASSLVAGGPYEQYF | TGCGCCAGCAGCTTGGTAGCGGGAGGGCCCTACGAGCAGTACTTC
TRBJ1-5 | NA | once | TRBV15 | CATSRDLAQPQHF | TGTGCCACCAGCAGAGATCTAGCTCAGCCCCAGCATTTT
TRBJ2-3 | TRBD2 | once | TRBV2 | CASLIGLAGVDAQYF | TGTGCCAGCTTAATAGGACTAGCGGGAGTGGATGCGCAGTATTTT
TRBJ2-7 | NA | NA | TRBV6-6 | CASSTDADYEQYF | TGTGCCAGCAGCACGGACGCGGACTACGAGCAGTACTTC
TRBJ2-1 | NA | NA | TRBV4-1 | CASSRTYGQPYNEQFF | TGCGCCAGCAGCCGGACCTATGGCCAGCCTTACAATGAGCAGTTCTTC
TRBJ2-7 | TRBD2 | NA | TRBV28 | CASRGLAGAYEQYF | TGTGCCAGCCGAGGACTAGCGGGGGCCTACGAGCAGTACTTC
TRBJ1-1 | NA | NA | TRBV19 | CASNDRQGTEAFF | TGTGCCAGTAACGACAGGCAGGGGACTGAAGCTTTCTTT
TRBJ2-7 | NA | NA | TRBV5-5 | CASSMSGHTYEQYF | TGTGCCAGCAGCATGTCGGGACATACCTACGAGCAGTACTTC
TRBJ1-4 | NA | NA | TRBV6-5 | CASSSQGSGSGEKLFF | TGTGCCAGCAGTTCTCAGGGGTCGGGTAGCGGTGAAAAACTGTTTTTT
TRBJ1-6 | TRBD1 | NA | TRBV27 | CASNRRGQGGSPLHF | TGTGCCAGCAACAGGCGGGGACAGGGGGGTTCACCCCTCCACTTT
TRBJ2-3 | NA | NA | TRBV28 | CASSLNMEGGDTQYF | TGTGCCAGCAGTTTAAACATGGAGGGAGGTGATACGCAGTATTTT
TRBJ2-3 | NA | NA | TRBV19 | CASSTVSSRDTQYF | TGTGCCAGTAGTACAGTCAGCAGTAGAGATACGCAGTATTTT
TRBJ2-3 | TRBD2 | once | TRBV28 | CASSLTSGSTDTQYF | TGTGCCAGCAGTCTAACTAGCGGGAGCACAGATACGCAGTATTTT
TRBJ2-7 | NA | NA | TRBV27 | CASAPRWGSSYEQYF | TGTGCCAGCGCTCCGAGGTGGGGGAGCTCCTACGAGCAGTACTTC
TRBJ2-5 | NA | NA | TRBV18 | CASSPRGFRETQYF | TGTGCCAGCTCACCCAGAGGGTTTCGAGAGACCCAGTACTTC
TRBJ2-7 | NA | few | TRBV28 | CASSPPGYEQYF | TGTGCCAGCAGTCCCCCGGGGTACGAGCAGTACTTC
TRBJ2-7 | TRBD2 | NA | TRBV28 | CASTALAGGSYEQYF | TGTGCCAGCACTGCCCTAGCGGGAGGTTCCTACGAGCAGTACTTC
TRBJ2-1 | TRBD2 | NA | TRBV7-6 | CASRPLAGALNEQFF | TGTGCCAGCAGACCATTAGCGGGAGCTCTCAATGAGCAGTTCTTC
TRBJ1-2 | NA | NA | TRBV10-1 | CASSETEGSGYGYTF | TGCGCCAGCAGTGAGACGGAAGGGTCTGGCTATGGCTACACCTTC
TRBJ2-2 | TRBD1 | once | TRBV27 | CASSLGDRNTGELFF | TGTGCCAGCAGTTTAGGGGACAGGAACACCGGGGAGCTGTTTTTT
TRBJ2-7 | NA | few | TRBV7-3 | CASSLFRDDEQYF | TGTGCCAGCAGCTTATTCCGGGATGACGAGCAGTACTTC
TRBJ1-5 | NA | NA | TRBV7-9 | CASSAPREVGNQPQHF | TGTGCCAGCAGCGCGCCGAGGGAGGTTGGCAATCAGCCCCAGCATTTT
TRBJ1-1 | NA | NA | TRBV7-9 | CASANTEAFF | TGTGCCAGCGCGAACACTGAAGCTTTCTTT
TRBJ2-1 | NA | once | TRBV7-9 | CASSFRQQVPNEQFF | TGTGCCAGCAGCTTCCGACAACAGGTCCCCAATGAGCAGTTCTTC
TRBJ2-2 | TRBD2 | NA | TRBV19 | CASTGRANTGELFF | TGTGCCAGTACAGGGAGGGCGAACACCGGGGAGCTGTTTTTT
TRBJ2-7 | NA | NA | TRBV7-6 | CASSPEELTYEQYF | TGTGCCAGCAGCCCCGAAGAACTTACCTACGAGCAGTACTTC
TRBJ1-4 | TRBD1 | NA | TRBV15 | CATSRVGQVGEKLFF | TGTGCCACCAGCAGAGTGGGACAGGTTGGGGAAAAACTGTTTTTT
TRBJ1-1 | NA | NA | TRBV4-1 | CASSRPQDTEAFF | TGCGCCAGCAGCCGGCCGCAGGACACTGAAGCTTTCTTT
TRBJ1-3 | NA | NA | TRBV11-2 | CASSIGQNPGSTIYF | TGTGCCAGCAGCATCGGACAGAATCCTGGAAGCACCATATATTTT
TRBJ2-7 | NA | NA | TRBV30 | CAWSPGRVGQYF | TGTGCCTGGAGTCCGGGCCGGGTGGGGCAGTACTTC
TRBJ2-5 | NA | NA | TRBV7-9 | CASSPSGGGRIQETQYF | TGTGCCAGCAGCCCAAGCGGTGGGGGACGGATACAAGAGACCCAGTACTTC
TRBJ2-3 | NA | NA | TRBV5-4 | CASRRQADTDTQYF | TGTGCCAGCCGTCGACAGGCCGACACAGATACGCAGTATTTT
TRBJ2-3 | NA | NA | TRBV19 | CASRNTERGTDTQYF | TGTGCCAGTAGGAACACGGAGCGGGGCACAGATACGCAGTATTTT
TRBJ2-3 | TRBD2 | NA | TRBV10-1 | CASSDPFGTSGRDTQYF | TGCGCCAGCAGCGATCCTTTCGGGACTAGCGGGAGAGATACGCAGTATTTT
TRBJ2-7 | TRBD1 | NA | TRBV9 | CASSPGGEQYF | TGTGCCAGCAGCCCAGGGGGTGAGCAGTACTTC
TRBJ1-3 | NA | NA | TRBV5-8 | CASSLGRNSGNTIYF | TGTGCCAGCAGCTTGGGGCGGAACTCTGGAAACACCATATATTTT
TRBJ1-3 | TRBD1 | NA | TRBV28 | CASSTGAAGNTIYF | TGTGCCAGCAGTACAGGGGCGGCTGGAAACACCATATATTTT
TRBJ2-1 | NA | NA | TRBV29-1 | CSVGDLAIYNEQFF | TGCAGCGTTGGGGACCTAGCCATCTACAATGAGCAGTTCTTC
TRBJ1-1 | NA | NA | TRBV9 | CASSVDRGGTEAFF | TGTGCCAGCAGCGTAGATAGGGGAGGGACTGAAGCTTTCTTT